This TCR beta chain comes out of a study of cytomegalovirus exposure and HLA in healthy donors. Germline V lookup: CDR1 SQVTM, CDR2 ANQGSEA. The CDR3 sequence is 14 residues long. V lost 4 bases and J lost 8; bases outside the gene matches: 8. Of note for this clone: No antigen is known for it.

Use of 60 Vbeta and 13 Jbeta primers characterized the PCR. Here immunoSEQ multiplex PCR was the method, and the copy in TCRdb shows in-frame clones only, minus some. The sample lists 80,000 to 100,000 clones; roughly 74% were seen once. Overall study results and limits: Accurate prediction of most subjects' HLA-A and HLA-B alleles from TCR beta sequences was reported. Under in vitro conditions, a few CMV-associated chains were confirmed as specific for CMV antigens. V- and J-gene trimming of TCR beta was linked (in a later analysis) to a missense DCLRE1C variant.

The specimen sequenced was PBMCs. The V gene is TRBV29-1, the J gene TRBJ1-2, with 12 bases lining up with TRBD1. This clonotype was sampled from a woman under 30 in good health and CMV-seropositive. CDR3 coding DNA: TGCAGCGTTGGAATGGGACAGGGGGCAAAGGGCTACACCTTC. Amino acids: CSVGMGQGAKGYTF.